Listed below are T cell receptor beta chains from one sample, sequenced in a study of regulatory T cells in long-lasting Graves disease. TCRdb called the multiplex PCR reads again in MiXCR, with one record for every CDR3 protein. This sample carries 300,000 to 400,000 distinct CDR3 sequences, more than 15% of them seen once, and the ten largest clones take more than 35%. Sequences were derived from peripheral blood mononuclear cells (PBMCs), sampled at new diagnosis, from a patient treated with antithyroid drugs. These receptors originate from a female donor with Graves disease. The CDR3 runs from the conserved cysteine through the conserved F or W. The D gene is left open where the match is weak. Rows give clone size only sometimes, using once, few, many, or a class for an expanded clone.

d_gene: TRBD1
abundance: many
j_gene: TRBJ2-5
v_gene: TRBV15
CDR3aa: CATSRVSRGSETQYF
CDR3nt: TGTGCCACCAGCAGAGTGAGCAGGGGGTCAGAGACCCAGTACTTC

d_gene: -
abundance: -
j_gene: TRBJ2-2
v_gene: TRBV29-1
CDR3aa: CSVRQGTNTGELFF
CDR3nt: TGCAGCGTTCGGCAGGGTACGAACACCGGGGAGCTGTTTTTT

d_gene: TRBD1
abundance: many
j_gene: TRBJ1-1
v_gene: TRBV9
CDR3aa: CASSPNANPGGEAFF
CDR3nt: TGTGCCAGCAGCCCGAACGCAAACCCAGGGGGTGAAGCTTTCTTT

d_gene: -
abundance: -
j_gene: TRBJ2-3
v_gene: TRBV28
CDR3aa: CASSSFKWQGGGGDTQYF
CDR3nt: TGTGCCAGCAGTTCCTTCAAGTGGCAGGGGGGAGGTGGAGATACGCAGTATTTT

d_gene: TRBD1
abundance: many
j_gene: TRBJ1-3
v_gene: TRBV27
CDR3aa: CASSLSGTGGSGNTIYF
CDR3nt: TGTGCCAGCAGTTTATCCGGGACAGGGGGCTCTGGAAACACCATATATTTT

d_gene: TRBD2
abundance: -
j_gene: TRBJ2-1
v_gene: TRBV12-3/TRBV12-4
CDR3aa: CASSSGTSGRLYNEQFF
CDR3nt: TGTGCCAGCAGTTCCGGGACTAGCGGGAGGTTGTACAATGAGCAGTTCTTC

d_gene: TRBD2
abundance: -
j_gene: TRBJ2-1
v_gene: TRBV4-1
CDR3aa: CASSQTGRDNEQFF
CDR3nt: TGCGCCAGCAGCCAAACCGGGAGGGACAATGAGCAGTTCTTC

d_gene: TRBD2
abundance: many
j_gene: TRBJ2-3
v_gene: TRBV6-1
CDR3aa: CASSEAPLANPYF
CDR3nt: TGTGCCAGCAGTGAAGCGCCACTAGCGAATCCGTATTTT

d_gene: TRBD2
abundance: -
j_gene: TRBJ2-3
v_gene: TRBV6-2/TRBV6-3
CDR3aa: CASSEASGRADTQYF
CDR3nt: TGTGCCAGCAGTGAAGCTTCAGGGAGGGCAGATACGCAGTATTTT

d_gene: -
abundance: -
j_gene: TRBJ2-3
v_gene: TRBV7-8
CDR3aa: CASSFRSTPSADTQYF
CDR3nt: TGTGCCAGCAGCTTCAGATCTACCCCGAGTGCAGATACGCAGTATTTT

d_gene: -
abundance: few
j_gene: TRBJ1-5
v_gene: TRBV7-2
CDR3aa: CASSPQTGDRPQHF
CDR3nt: TGTGCCAGCAGCCCTCAGACAGGTGATCGGCCCCAGCATTTT

d_gene: TRBD2
abundance: -
j_gene: TRBJ2-6
v_gene: TRBV5-6
CDR3aa: CASSYLSGRAGTGANVLTF
CDR3nt: TGTGCCAGCAGCTACCTCAGCGGGAGGGCCGGGACTGGGGCCAACGTCCTGACTTTC

d_gene: -
abundance: many
j_gene: TRBJ2-7
v_gene: TRBV6-2/TRBV6-3
CDR3aa: CASSRSRSPSRLYEQYF
CDR3nt: TGTGCCAGCAGTCGAAGCCGGTCTCCTTCCCGCCTATACGAGCAGTACTTC

d_gene: TRBD2
abundance: many
j_gene: TRBJ2-7
v_gene: TRBV27
CDR3aa: CASSPTSGTGPGNEQYF
CDR3nt: TGTGCCAGCAGCCCAACTAGCGGGACTGGTCCGGGGAACGAGCAGTACTTC

d_gene: TRBD1
abundance: many
j_gene: TRBJ2-7
v_gene: TRBV6-1
CDR3aa: CASSPPGQGANF
CDR3nt: TGTGCCAGCAGTCCACCGGGACAGGGGGCGAACTTC

d_gene: -
abundance: many
j_gene: TRBJ2-1
v_gene: TRBV6-1
CDR3aa: CASMGSYEQFF
CDR3nt: TGTGCCAGCATGGGGAGCTATGAGCAGTTCTTC

d_gene: -
abundance: many
j_gene: TRBJ1-1
v_gene: TRBV14
CDR3aa: CASSQDLGDTEAFF
CDR3nt: TGTGCCAGCAGCCAAGATCTAGGGGACACTGAAGCTTTCTTT

d_gene: -
abundance: once
j_gene: TRBJ1-1
v_gene: TRBV2
CDR3aa: CASSLARDHTEAFF
CDR3nt: TGTGCCAGCAGTTTAGCCAGGGACCACACTGAAGCTTTCTTT

d_gene: TRBD2
abundance: -
j_gene: TRBJ2-7
v_gene: TRBV9
CDR3aa: CASSARTGGGFGEQYF
CDR3nt: TGTGCCAGCAGCGCCCGAACGGGAGGGGGGTTTGGGGAGCAGTACTTC

d_gene: -
abundance: once
j_gene: TRBJ1-3
v_gene: TRBV7-9
CDR3aa: CASSLDPNPGNTIYF
CDR3nt: TGTGCCAGCAGCTTAGATCCGAACCCGGGAAACACCATATATTTT

d_gene: -
abundance: -
j_gene: TRBJ2-7
v_gene: TRBV7-2
CDR3aa: CASSLGRIDEQYF
CDR3nt: TGTGCCAGCAGCTTAGGCAGGATCGACGAGCAGTACTTC

d_gene: TRBD2
abundance: few
j_gene: TRBJ2-7
v_gene: TRBV7-9
CDR3aa: CASSLAPRFSGRSSGAYYEQYF
CDR3nt: TGTGCCAGCAGCTTAGCGCCAAGATTTAGCGGGAGATCCTCCGGGGCATACTACGAGCAGTACTTC

d_gene: -
abundance: many
j_gene: TRBJ2-7
v_gene: TRBV2
CDR3aa: CASRQSYEQYF
CDR3nt: TGTGCCAGCAGACAGTCCTACGAGCAGTACTTC